This T cell receptor (beta chain) was recovered during a study of T cells expressing NK-cell markers. CDR3 length: 16 amino acids. Germline V gene sequence: CDR1 DFQATT, CDR2 SNEGSKA (reference sequence). General observations from the study: These clonotypes, the leaders elsewhere, also led the CD3+CD56-NKG2C+ fraction in a handful of donors. The study left the HCMV specificity of expanded NKG2C+ T cell clones unresolved. CD8+ T cells in roughly six donors included dominant NKG2C+ clonotypes at roughly 1.0-7.5%.

Concerning this clonotype: Its antigen is as yet unknown.

TCRdb re-called the 5' RACE reads and shows each CDR3 protein once, DNA omitted. This table lists under 500,000 distinct CDR3 sequences. The sequence was collected from a woman between 18 and 69 years old in good health. The rearrangement joins TRBV20-1 to TRBJ2-7; TCRdb lists TRBD2, though no DNA is available to test this call. Sequencing was carried out using blood T cells: a sorted CD56 or NKG2C T cell subset, CD4+ or CD8+ T cells, or bulk PBMC T cells (not recorded which). CDR3: CSAKSPGPINSYEQYF.